This TCR beta chain appears in the sequencing data of a study of sequential checkpoint blockade in melanoma. The sample's treatment: randomized to nivolumab then ipilimumab (arm A) or the reverse (arm B). Live CD3+CD8+ CD19− CD56− cells were sorted from PBMCs. The CDR3 has 18 amino acids. V lost 3 bases to trimming and J lost 7 bases; unmatched junction nucleotides: 19. Germline values: CDR1 LGHNA, CDR2 YSLEER. TCRdb's table, derived via immunoSEQ multiplex PCR, lists solely in-frame clones and lacks some. The sample carries tens of thousands of clones, about two thirds recorded once. Sequences were derived from CD8+ T cells sorted from blood (inferred from file names), sampled from a patient given nivolumab and ipilimumab in sequence. This clonotype originated in a human donor with melanoma. V usage is TRBV4-3 and J usage is TRBJ1-2, with TRBD1 matching over 8 bases. CDR3 coding DNA: TGCGCCAGCAGCCACGACAAGACAGGGGCGGTAGTCAGCCGTGGCTACACCTTC. Translation: CASSHDKTGAVVSRGYTF.